This entry lists 17 T cell receptor beta chains sequenced from one sample in a study of T cell clusters in autoimmune cytopenias. TRB was amplified from 250 ng of peripheral blood genomic DNA per sample. TRB rearrangements were amplified by touch-down multiplex PCR with mixed TRB-A/B primers. Reanalyzing the multiplex PCR reads, TCRdb keeps one entry per CDR3 protein, without DNA. The sample table includes 8,500 to 14,000 distinct CDR3 sequences. These sequences were also reported in another study, on T cell repertoires in aging, cancer and after chemotherapy.

The sample was peripheral blood. These receptor sequences come from a human donor in good health.

This clonotype is medium-sized by frequency. J is TRBJ2-3 and V is TRBV29-1; without DNA, the TCRdb call of TRBD2 cannot be checked. Germline V gene lookup returns CDR1 SQVTM and CDR2 ANQGSEA. The CDR3 sequence is 13 residues long. The CDR3 sequence: CSARDLATDTQYF.

The gene calls are TRBV18 and TRBJ2-7; TCRdb proposes TRBD1, but this gene call is untestable without DNA. The length of the CDR3 is 16 residues. Germline-derived CDR1 and CDR2 are KGHSH and LQKENI. CDR3 sequence reads: CASSQGVGTGSYEQYF.

The rearrangement uses TRBV6-2 or TRBV6-3 and TRBJ1-3; TCRdb lists TRBD1, though no DNA is available to test this call. CDR1 is MNHEY, CDR2 SVGEGT, per germline. This CDR3 is 18 amino acids long. The CDR3 is CASSPGTGGRSSGNTIYF.

This chain connects TRBV5-6 to TRBJ1-6; TCRdb reports TRBD1, a call that lacks DNA to check it against. Germline V gene lookup returns CDR1 SGHDT and CDR2 YYEEEE. The CDR3 contains 15 residues. CDR3: CASSLFQGGNSPLHF.

The chain couples TRBV18 to TRBJ2-3. In germline, CDR1 is KGHSH, CDR2 LQKENI. The CDR3 has 15 residues. The CDR3 region is CASSPENSRTDTQYF. The full variable domain, in which reference TRBV18 and TRBJ2-3 provide the parts outside the CDR3, is NAGVMQNPRHLVRRRGQEARLRCSPMKGHSHVYWYRQLPEEGLKFMVYLQKENIIDESGMPKERFSAEFPKEGPSILRIQQVVRGDSAAYFCASSPENSRTDTQYFGPGTRLTVL.

This clonotype is called medium-sized (0.01 to 0.1%) based on its frequency. The CDR3 reads CASSPLPRVAGVSYEQYF. The gene calls are TRBV18 and TRBJ2-7; the TCRdb D gene call, TRBD2, has no DNA to confirm it. The CDR3 runs to 18 residues. Germline lookup yields CDR1 KGHSH and CDR2 LQKENI.

The chain has TRBV18 and TRBJ2-5. CDR1 is KGHSH, CDR2 LQKENI, per germline. There are 12 residues in the CDR3. Here the CDR3 reads CASSPPSETQYF.

The chain couples TRBV5-5 to TRBJ2-5; TCRdb indicates TRBD2, and absent DNA this call remains unverified. CDR1 is SGHKS and CDR2 is YYEKEE in the germline V gene (reference sequence). CDR3 length: 17 amino acids. CDR3 residues: CASSLAALAGGGETQYF.

The chain employs TRBV27 and TRBJ2-1; TCRdb lists TRBD1, though no DNA is available to test this call. The CDR3 is made up of 17 amino acids. The germline V gene has CDR1 MNHEY and CDR2 SMNVEV (reference sequence). The CDR3 here is CASSLSQGFGVHNEQFF.

V gene TRBV24-1 combines with J gene TRBJ2-3. The CDR3 extends over 13 amino acids. Germline CDR1 and CDR2: KGHDR and SFDVKD. The CDR3 loop reads CATSVQYTDTQYF.

This clonotype shows up as medium-sized (0.01 to 0.1%) by frequency. The CDR3 sequence: CASSMSGETQYF. V gene TRBV19 combines with J gene TRBJ2-5; with no DNA, the TCRdb D assignment of TRBD2 cannot be verified. CDR1 is LNHDA, CDR2 SQIVND, per germline (reference sequence). This CDR3 region has 12 residues.

V and J are TRBV4-2 and TRBJ2-7. The germline V gene has CDR1 LGHNA and CDR2 YNFKEQ. The CDR3 spans 13 residues. CDR3 residues: CASSPEATYEQYF.

The chain links TRBV27 to TRBJ1-1. CDR1 and CDR2 (germline): MNHEY, SMNVEV (reference sequence). The CDR3 has 14 residues. The CDR3 here is CASSLRRGNTEAFF.

The genes are TRBV6-5 and TRBJ2-2; TCRdb returns TRBD1, unconfirmable since there is no DNA. This CDR3 is 14 amino acids long. Germline V lookup: CDR1 MNHEY, CDR2 SVGAGI. The CDR3 sequence is CASSPGTDTGELFF.

This sequence joins TRBV7-9 and TRBJ2-1; TCRdb names TRBD1, which stays unverified in the absence of DNA. Germline V gives CDR1 SEHNR, CDR2 FQNEAQ (reference sequence). CDR3 length equals 14 residues. Here the CDR3 reads CASSLVQGANEQFF.

The genes are TRBV19 and TRBJ1-1; TCRdb's D gene call, TRBD1, goes unchecked for lack of DNA. Germline V CDR1 and CDR2: LNHDA, SQIVND (reference sequence). CDR3 length: 15 amino acids. The CDR3 region is CASSTGQWRNTEAFF.

By frequency, this clonotype registers medium-sized. The chain links TRBV27 to TRBJ2-5; TCRdb's D call of TRBD2 is untestable without DNA. The germline V gene has CDR1 MNHEY and CDR2 SMNVEV (reference sequence). The CDR3 is 15 residues long. CDR3 in amino acids: CASSSTSGSPETQYF.